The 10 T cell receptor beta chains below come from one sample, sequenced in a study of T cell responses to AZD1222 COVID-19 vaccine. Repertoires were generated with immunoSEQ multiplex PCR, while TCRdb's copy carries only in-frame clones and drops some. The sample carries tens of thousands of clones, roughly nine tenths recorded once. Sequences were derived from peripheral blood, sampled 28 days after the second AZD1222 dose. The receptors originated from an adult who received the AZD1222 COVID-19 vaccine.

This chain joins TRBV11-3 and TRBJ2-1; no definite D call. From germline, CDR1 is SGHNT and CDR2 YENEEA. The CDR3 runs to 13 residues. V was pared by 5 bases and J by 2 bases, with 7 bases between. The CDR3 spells CASSPGPYNEQFF. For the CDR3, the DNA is TGTGCCAGCAGCCCAGGACCCTACAATGAGCAGTTCTTC.

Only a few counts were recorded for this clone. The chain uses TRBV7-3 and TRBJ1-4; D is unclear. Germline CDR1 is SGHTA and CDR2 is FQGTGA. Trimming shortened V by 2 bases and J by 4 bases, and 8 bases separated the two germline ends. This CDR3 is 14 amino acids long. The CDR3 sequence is CASSLDGYNEKLFF. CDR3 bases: TGTGCCAGCAGCTTAGATGGGTATAATGAAAAACTGTTTTTT. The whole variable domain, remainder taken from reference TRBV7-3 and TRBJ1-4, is GAGVSQTPSNKVTEKGKYVELRCDPISGHTALYWYRQSLGQGPEFLIYFQGTGAADDSGLPNDRFFAVRPEGSVSTLKIQRTERGDSAVYLCASSLDGYNEKLFFGSGTQLSVL.

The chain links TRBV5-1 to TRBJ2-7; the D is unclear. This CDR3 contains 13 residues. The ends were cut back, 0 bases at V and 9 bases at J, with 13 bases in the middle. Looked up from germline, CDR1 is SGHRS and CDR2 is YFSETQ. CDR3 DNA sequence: TGCGCCAGCAGCTTGGAAGAGGAGACGGGGCAGTACTTC. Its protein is CASSLEEETGQYF.

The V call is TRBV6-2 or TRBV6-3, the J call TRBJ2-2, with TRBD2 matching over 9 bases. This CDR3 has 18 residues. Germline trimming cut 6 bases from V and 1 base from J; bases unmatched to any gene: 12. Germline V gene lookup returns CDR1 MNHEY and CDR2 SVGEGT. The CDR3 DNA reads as TGTGCCAGCAGCCTTTACCGGACTAGCGCCGGGAACACCGGGGAGCTGTTTTTT. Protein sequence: CASSLYRTSAGNTGELFF.

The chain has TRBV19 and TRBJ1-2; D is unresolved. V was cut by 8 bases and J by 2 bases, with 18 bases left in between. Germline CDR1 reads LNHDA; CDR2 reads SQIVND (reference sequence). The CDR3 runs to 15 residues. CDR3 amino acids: CASRARRIPNYGYTF. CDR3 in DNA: TGTGCCAGTCGAGCTCGGAGGATCCCGAACTATGGCTACACCTTC.

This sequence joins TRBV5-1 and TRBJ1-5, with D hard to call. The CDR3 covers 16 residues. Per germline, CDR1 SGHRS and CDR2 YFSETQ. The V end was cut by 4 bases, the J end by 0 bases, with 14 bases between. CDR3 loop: CASSPEPGNSNQPQHF. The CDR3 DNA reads TGCGCCAGCAGCCCGGAACCGGGGAATAGCAATCAGCCCCAGCATTTT.

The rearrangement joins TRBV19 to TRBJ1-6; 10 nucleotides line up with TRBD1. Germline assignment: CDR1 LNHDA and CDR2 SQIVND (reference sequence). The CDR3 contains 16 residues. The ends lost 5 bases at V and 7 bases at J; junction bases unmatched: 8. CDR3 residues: CASSLDRGRRNSPLHF. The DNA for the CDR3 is TGTGCCAGTAGTCTCGACAGGGGGCGGCGGAATTCACCCCTCCACTTT.

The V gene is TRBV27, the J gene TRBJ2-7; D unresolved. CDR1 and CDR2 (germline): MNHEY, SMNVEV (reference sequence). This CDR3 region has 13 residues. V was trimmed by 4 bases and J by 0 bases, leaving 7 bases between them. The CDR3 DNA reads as TGTGCCAGCAGTTGGGGTAGCTCCTACGAGCAGTACTTC. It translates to CASSWGSSYEQYF.

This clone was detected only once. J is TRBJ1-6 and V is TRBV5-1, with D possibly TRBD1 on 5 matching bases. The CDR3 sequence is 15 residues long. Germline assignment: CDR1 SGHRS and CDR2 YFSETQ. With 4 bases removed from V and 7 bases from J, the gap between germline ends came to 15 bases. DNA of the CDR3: TGCGCCAGCAGCCCAGCCGGGACTTTCAATTCACCCCTCCACTTT. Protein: CASSPAGTFNSPLHF.

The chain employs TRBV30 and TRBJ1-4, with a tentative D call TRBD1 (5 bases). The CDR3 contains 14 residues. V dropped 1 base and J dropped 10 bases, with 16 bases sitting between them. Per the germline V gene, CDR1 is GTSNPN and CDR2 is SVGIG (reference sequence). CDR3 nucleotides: TGTGCCTGGAGTGGGCAGGGATCTATCGGAAAACTGTTTTTT. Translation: CAWSGQGSIGKLFF.